This TCR beta chain was observed in a study of regulatory T cells in long-lasting Graves disease. Findings and caveats of the study: New patients shared fewer public clonotypes (roughly 1,000) than persistent patients did (approximately 2,700). Gene preferences differed: TRBV28, TRBJ1-2, TRBJ2-5 in persistent cases.

Between the trimmed V and J ends, which lost 5 bases and 11 bases, there was a span of 18 bases. CDR3 length equals 13 residues. In this sample, this clonotype turned up many times. Its specificity is unknown. Time point: newly diagnosed GD, antithyroid drugs for less than 3 months. There was RNA extracted from PBMCs, and the TCR library was made from it. Arm-PCR of CDR3 regions and iRepertoire HTBI primers were used to build TCR beta libraries. TCRdb called the multiplex PCR reads again in MiXCR, with one record for every CDR3 protein. This table has hundreds of thousands of distinct CDR3 sequences, about 11% appearing once. This sample also appeared in a second study, on T cells in Graves' hyperthyroidism and ophthalmopathy. That paper states: Initially, a first-round RT-PCR of the TCR CDR3 employed the HTBI primer set. Stable hyperthyroidism was told apart from ophthalmopathy by a model built on 13 V-J features.

The starting material was peripheral blood mononuclear cells (PBMCs), obtained at new diagnosis, from a patient treated with antithyroid drugs. The receptor comes from a woman under 40 with Graves disease. This chain uses TRBV12-3 or TRBV12-4 with TRBJ1-1, with D tentatively TRBD1 (5 bases). CDR3 amino acids: CASSPRVGDGAFF. The CDR3 nucleotides read TGTGCCAGCAGTCCCAGGGTAGGGGATGGCGCTTTCTTT.